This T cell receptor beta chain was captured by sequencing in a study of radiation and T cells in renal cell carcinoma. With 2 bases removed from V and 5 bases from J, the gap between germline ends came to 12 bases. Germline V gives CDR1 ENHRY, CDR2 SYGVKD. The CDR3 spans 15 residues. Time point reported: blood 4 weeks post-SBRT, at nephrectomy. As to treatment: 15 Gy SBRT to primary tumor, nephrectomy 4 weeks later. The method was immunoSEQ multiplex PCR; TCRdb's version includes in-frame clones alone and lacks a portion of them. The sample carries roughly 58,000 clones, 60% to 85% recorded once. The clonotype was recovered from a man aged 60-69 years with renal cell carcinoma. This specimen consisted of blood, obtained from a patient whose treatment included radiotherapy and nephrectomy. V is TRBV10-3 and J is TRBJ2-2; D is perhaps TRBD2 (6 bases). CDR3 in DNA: TGTGCCATCAGTGAGACGGCAGGACTAACCGGGGAGCTGTTTTTT. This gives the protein CAISETAGLTGELFF.